The 30 T cell receptor beta chains listed next were all sequenced from one sample in a study of cytotoxic CD8 clonotypes in ibrutinib-treated CLL. TCRdb keeps only in-frame clones here, not all; method: immunoSEQ multiplex PCR. This table holds approximately 100,000 clones, about 53% found once. The specimen was PBMCs, collected after 24 months of ibrutinib treatment. Receptors originate from a human donor with chronic lymphocytic leukemia.

The chain links TRBV7-3 to TRBJ2-3, with TRBD2 identical over 11 bases. The V and J ends lost 5 bases and 0 bases, in that order; junction bases with no gene match: 10. The CDR3 totals 18 residues. Germline assignment: CDR1 SGHTA and CDR2 FQGTGA. The CDR3 DNA reads TGTGCCAGCAGCCCTCGCGGGACTAGCGGAACGAGCACAGATACGCAGTATTTT. The encoded protein is CASSPRGTSGTSTDTQYF.

This clone was picked up a small number of times. This CDR3 is also generated by other DNA sequences in the sample. This chain links TRBV5-6 with TRBJ2-5; D not certain. The CDR3 is made up of 11 amino acids. Germline V gene data show CDR1 as SGHDT and CDR2 as YYEEEE. The V end lost 2 bases, the J end lost 5 bases, and 4 bases lay between the germline ends. The CDR3 sequence: CASSFGETQYF. As DNA, the CDR3 is TGTGCCAGCAGCTTTGGGGAGACCCAGTACTTC.

V gene TRBV6-4 combines with J gene TRBJ2-3; 13 positions match TRBD2. The CDR3 covers 16 residues. Germline CDR1 and CDR2: MRHNA and SNTAGT. V shed 4 bases and J 4 bases; nucleotides not matched to a gene: 5. As DNA, the CDR3 is TGTGCCAGCAGTGCCGGGACTAGCGGGGATGCAGATACGCAGTATTTT. This translates into CASSAGTSGDADTQYF.

This clone was seen a handful of times. The genes are TRBV30 and TRBJ1-2; possible D gene TRBD1, 5 bases. There are 13 residues in the CDR3. The V gene lost 5 bases and the J gene lost 6 bases, with 16 bases spanning the gap. CDR1 is GTSNPN, CDR2 SVGIG, per germline (reference sequence). In DNA, the CDR3 is TGTGCCTGGGCGCGGCCCGGGACTGATGGCTACACCTTC. It codes for CAWARPGTDGYTF.

This chain connects TRBV29-1 to TRBJ1-2; D unclear. The CDR3 length is 10 residues. Germline V gene sequence: CDR1 SQVTM, CDR2 ANQGSEA. Trimming removed 0 bases from V and 7 bases from J, with 3 bases in between. DNA of the CDR3: TGCAGCGTTGAAGAGGGTGGCTACACCTTC. Residues: CSVEEGGYTF.

V and J are TRBV5-1 and TRBJ1-4; TRBD1 aligns across 7 bases. This CDR3 spans 14 amino acids. The germline gives CDR1 SGHRS, CDR2 YFSETQ. With V trimmed by 4 bases and J by 12 bases, 12 bases remained unmatched. CDR3 nucleotide sequence: TGCGCCAGCAGCCCATCAGGGGGACGAACTGAACTGTTTTTT. Its translation: CASSPSGGRTELFF.

At least ten counts were recorded for this clone. The V call is TRBV30, the J call TRBJ1-2; D gene unclear. V lost 1 base and J 1 base, leaving 4 bases between the germline ends. The CDR3 covers 12 residues. Looked up from germline, CDR1 is GTSNPN and CDR2 is SVGIG (reference sequence). The CDR3 loop is CAWSGHNYGYTF. The CDR3 nucleotides read TGTGCCTGGAGTGGACATAACTATGGCTACACCTTC. Complete variable domain (other parts from reference TRBV30 and TRBJ1-2): SQTIHQWPATLVQPVGSPLSLECTVEGTSNPNLYWYRQAAGRGLQLLFYSVGIGQISSEVPQNLSASRPQDRQFILSSKKLLLSDSGFYLCAWSGHNYGYTFGSGTRLTVV.

This clone turned up a few times. The chain links TRBV6-5 to TRBJ1-3, with D possibly TRBD1 on 5 matching bases. There are 13 residues in the CDR3. Germline CDR1 MNHEY, CDR2 SVGAGI. Deletions cut 10 bases from V and 0 bases from J, with 10 bases between. For the CDR3, the DNA is TGTGCCACGGGACCGGCCTCTGGAAACACCATATATTTT. Encoded protein: CATGPASGNTIYF.

This clone was counted a few times. This sequence joins TRBV30 and TRBJ1-3; TRBD1 is a possible D gene (5 bases). The CDR3 sequence is 15 residues long. CDR1 and CDR2 from the germline V gene are GTSNPN and SVGIG (reference sequence). V was shortened by 4 bases and J by 2 bases, with 15 bases between the two germline ends. CDR3 in DNA: TGTGCCTGGACACCAGGGACCGGTGCTGGAAACACCATATATTTT. This encodes CAWTPGTGAGNTIYF.

This clone was counted only a few times. The chain is built from TRBV30 and TRBJ2-3; D call uncertain. V lost 5 bases to trimming and J lost 5 bases, with 8 bases between them. Germline loops: CDR1 GTSNPN, CDR2 SVGIG (reference sequence). The CDR3 runs to 11 residues. The CDR3 reads CAWGPVDTQYF. For the CDR3, the DNA is TGTGCCTGGGGACCGGTAGATACGCAGTATTTT. Full variable domain (outside the CDR3, taken from reference TRBV30 and TRBJ2-3): SQTIHQWPATLVQPVGSPLSLECTVEGTSNPNLYWYRQAAGRGLQLLFYSVGIGQISSEVPQNLSASRPQDRQFILSSKKLLLSDSGFYLCAWGPVDTQYFGPGTRLTVL.

The chain is built from TRBV30 and TRBJ2-7; possible D gene TRBD2, 5 bases. This CDR3 contains 15 residues. The germline V gene encodes CDR1 GTSNPN and CDR2 SVGIG (reference sequence). V was cut by 0 bases and J by 5 bases, with 17 bases left in between. The CDR3 loop is CAWSVSPGWKNEQYF. The CDR3 coding sequence is TGTGCCTGGAGTGTAAGCCCGGGGTGGAAGAACGAGCAGTACTTC.

This sequence joins TRBV4-1 and TRBJ1-3; D remains ambiguous. This CDR3 has 15 residues. With 1 base removed from V and 0 bases from J, the gap between germline ends came to 7 bases. CDR1 and CDR2 from the germline V gene are MGHRA and YSYEKL. The CDR3: CASSQAGLSGNTIYF. CDR3 sequence (DNA): TGCGCCAGCAGCCAAGCTGGGCTCTCTGGAAACACCATATATTTT.

This clone was counted between two and nine times. The chain has TRBV6-1 and TRBJ1-1; D may be TRBD1 (5 bases). The CDR3 runs to 15 residues. Looked up from germline, CDR1 is MNHNS and CDR2 is SASEGT. Trimming removed 1 base from V and 10 bases from J, with 19 bases in between. The CDR3 spells CASSEGQGSGRVAFF. DNA for the CDR3: TGTGCCAGCAGTGAAGGTCAGGGTTCGGGACGCGTAGCTTTCTTT.

This clone has just a few counts. The rearrangement uses TRBV6-5 and TRBJ1-1; 7 bases match TRBD1. V lost 6 bases and J lost 7; bases outside the gene matches: 5. The CDR3 spans 12 residues. Germline CDR1 is MNHEY and CDR2 is SVGAGI. This chain's CDR3 is CASRPRDSEAFF. CDR3 bases: TGTGCCAGCAGACCCCGGGACAGTGAAGCTTTCTTT.

The chain uses TRBV7-9 and TRBJ2-4; 7 bases line up with TRBD2. V lost 4 bases to trimming and J lost 14 bases; unmatched junction nucleotides: 8. This CDR3 has 12 amino acids. In germline, CDR1 is SEHNR, CDR2 FQNEAQ (reference sequence). The CDR3 sequence is CASSSGGTKEYF. The CDR3 DNA reads TGTGCCAGCAGCTCCGGGGGGACTAAGGAGTACTTC.

The chain combines TRBV6-5 with TRBJ2-7; possible D gene TRBD1, 6 bases. This CDR3 spans 15 amino acids. The germline V gene encodes CDR1 MNHEY and CDR2 SVGAGI. The V end was cut by 6 bases, the J end by 5 bases, with 20 bases between. The CDR3 sequence is CASSQLLGQGNEQYF. The CDR3 DNA sequence: TGTGCCAGCAGCCAACTACTGGGGCAGGGGAACGAGCAGTACTTC.

In its sample, this clone was seen a few times. This sequence joins TRBV6-5 and TRBJ2-7; 7 bases line up with TRBD1. J gave up 3 bases and V 6 bases, and 2 bases lay outside the gene matches. Germline V gives CDR1 MNHEY, CDR2 SVGAGI. The CDR3 length is 12 residues. CDR3 sequence reads: CASRGQIYEQYF. CDR3 nucleotides: TGTGCCAGCAGGGGACAGATCTACGAGCAGTACTTC.

This clone was counted a few times. CDR3 nucleotide sequence: TGTGCCTACCGGCAGGGGGGGAGCACAGATACGCAGTATTTT. Its translation: CAYRQGGSTDTQYF. The genes are TRBV30 and TRBJ2-3; D possibly uses TRBD1 or TRBD2 (7 bases each). The CDR3 is 14 residues long. V gave up 7 bases and J gave up 0 bases, with 14 bases separating them. Per the germline V gene, CDR1 is GTSNPN and CDR2 is SVGIG (reference sequence).

The chain combines TRBV5-6 with TRBJ2-2; 16 bases match TRBD2. CDR3 size: 17 residues. The V segment lost 5 bases and the J segment 7 bases; nucleotides outside the gene matches: 8. Germline-derived CDR1 and CDR2 are SGHDT and YYEEEE. This CDR3 reads CASRPGLAGGPGGELFF. The DNA of the CDR3 is TGTGCCAGCAGACCGGGACTAGCGGGGGGGCCCGGCGGGGAGCTGTTTTTT.

Written as DNA, the CDR3 is TGTGCCAGCAGCTTAGAACAGGGGGCCCTCAATCAGCCCCAGCATTTT. This encodes CASSLEQGALNQPQHF. The V gene is TRBV7-8, the J gene TRBJ1-5; 9 nucleotides line up with TRBD1. The germline V gene encodes CDR1 SGHVS and CDR2 FQNEAQ. The CDR3 totals 16 residues. With 1 base clipped from V and 3 bases from J, the junction kept 4 bases outside the gene matches. The full variable domain, with the rest looked up from reference TRBV7-8 and TRBJ1-5, is GAGVSQSPRYKVAKRGQDVALRCDPISGHVSLFWYQQALGQGPEFLTYFQNEAQLDKSGLPSDRFFAERPEGSVSTLKIQRTQQEDSAVYLCASSLEQGALNQPQHFGDGTRLSIL.

The chain links TRBV10-3 to TRBJ2-2, with unresolved D. CDR3 size: 14 residues. V lost 10 bases, J lost 0 bases, and 12 bases lay in between. From germline, CDR1 is ENHRY and CDR2 SYGVKD. The DNA of the CDR3 is TGTGCCACCGCTAGGCAGGCGAACACCGGGGAGCTGTTTTTT. This translates into CATARQANTGELFF.

This clone was detected a few times. The chain links TRBV10-1 to TRBJ2-4, with TRBD2 identical over 12 bases. Germline lookup yields CDR1 WNHNN and CDR2 SYGVQD (reference sequence). There are 15 residues in the CDR3. Unmatched junction bases numbered 3, after V lost 2 bases and J lost 7 bases. The CDR3 nucleotides are TGCGCCAGCAGTGAGAGCCTAGCGGGGGGGAACATTCAGTACTTC. The encoded protein is CASSESLAGGNIQYF.

V gene TRBV28 combines with J gene TRBJ2-1, with a possible D match to TRBD1 (5 bases). Germline V gene lookup returns CDR1 MDHEN and CDR2 SYDVKM. The CDR3 runs to 15 residues. V lost 3 bases to trimming and J lost 0 bases, with 9 bases between them. The CDR3 spells CASSLSQGSYNEQFF. The CDR3, as DNA: TGTGCCAGCAGTTTGAGTCAGGGCTCCTACAATGAGCAGTTCTTC.

This clone was seen a handful of times. This rearrangement joins TRBV5-1 to TRBJ2-3; TRBD2 is a possible D gene (5 bases). Trimming removed 7 bases at V and 1 base at J, with 16 bases between. The germline CDR1 and CDR2 sequences are SGHRS and YFSETQ. This CDR3 comprises 15 residues. CDR3 bases: TGCGCCAGCTTGGCGGGTGGGCACGGCACAGATACGCAGTATTTT. Protein sequence: CASLAGGHGTDTQYF. Full variable domain (rest looked up from reference TRBV5-1 and TRBJ2-3): KAGVTQTPRYLIKTRGQQVTLSCSPISGHRSVSWYQQTPGQGLQFLFEYFSETQRNKGNFPGRFSGRQFSNSRSEMNVSTLELGDSALYLCASLAGGHGTDTQYFGPGTRLTVL.

The chain recombines TRBV30 with TRBJ1-1, with D possibly matching TRBD1 (5 bases). V was shortened by 2 bases and J by 1 base, with 11 bases between the two germline ends. Germline loops: CDR1 GTSNPN, CDR2 SVGIG (reference sequence). The CDR3 consists of 14 residues. The CDR3, as DNA: TGTGCCTGGAGTCGCAGGGATCGGAACACTGAAGCTTTCTTT. Translating gives CAWSRRDRNTEAFF. Using reference TRBV30 and TRBJ1-1 for the parts outside the CDR3, the full variable domain is SQTIHQWPATLVQPVGSPLSLECTVEGTSNPNLYWYRQAAGRGLQLLFYSVGIGQISSEVPQNLSASRPQDRQFILSSKKLLLSDSGFYLCAWSRRDRNTEAFFGQGTRLTVV.

CDR3 in amino acids: CASSPVGGQLSYEQYF. The CDR3 region has the DNA TGTGCCAGCAGCCCCGTAGGGGGACAGCTTTCCTACGAGCAGTACTTC. This chain links TRBV11-1 with TRBJ2-7, with 7 bases that match TRBD1. CDR1 and CDR2 from the germline V gene are SGHAT and FQDESV (reference sequence). The V segment lost 5 bases and the J segment 1 base; nucleotides outside the gene matches: 11. The CDR3 length is 16 residues.

This clone was observed a handful of times. The chain is built from TRBV9 and TRBJ2-5, with TRBD1 matching over 7 bases. Germline CDR1 is SGDLS and CDR2 is YYNGEE. With V trimmed by 4 bases and J by 4 bases, 10 bases remained unmatched. The CDR3 contains 15 residues. CDR3: CASSPRTGAPETQYF. CDR3 nucleotides: TGTGCCAGCAGCCCCCGGACAGGAGCTCCAGAGACCCAGTACTTC. The full variable domain, in which reference TRBV9 and TRBJ2-5 provide the parts outside the CDR3, is DSGVTQTPKHLITATGQRVTLRCSPRSGDLSVYWYQQSLDQGLQFLIQYYNGEERAKGNILERFSAQQFPDLHSELNLSSLELGDSALYFCASSPRTGAPETQYFGPGTRLLVL.

This clone turned up a few times. This rearrangement joins TRBV9 to TRBJ2-2, with D unresolved. Germline CDR1 is SGDLS and CDR2 is YYNGEE. The CDR3 spans 13 residues. Trimming took 3 bases from V and 0 from J, leaving 3 bases between them. CDR3 loop: CASSGSNTGELFF. The CDR3 DNA is TGTGCCAGCAGCGGTTCGAACACCGGGGAGCTGTTTTTT.

The table lists this clone with a few counts. V gene TRBV15 combines with J gene TRBJ1-6, with 7 bases lining up with TRBD1. Germline trimming cut 5 bases from V and 7 bases from J; bases unmatched to any gene: 8. The CDR3 runs 15 residues. In germline, CDR1 is LNHNV, CDR2 YYDKDF (reference sequence). The CDR3 spells CATSYYGTVNSPLHF. The CDR3 region has the DNA TGTGCCACCAGCTACTACGGGACAGTAAATTCACCCCTCCACTTT.

This sequence joins TRBV18 and TRBJ2-7; 7 bases fit TRBD2. The CDR3 consists of 16 residues. Trimming cost V 1 base and J 0 bases; bases outside gene matches: 6. Germline CDR1 is KGHSH and CDR2 is LQKENI. CDR3 nucleotides: TGTGCCAGCTCACCACTGGGGAGCGGGGCCTCCTACGAGCAGTACTTC. Translated: CASSPLGSGASYEQYF.